This TCR beta chain was identified in a study of cytomegalovirus exposure and HLA in healthy donors. Looking at the study overall: Among the 350 to 400 donors who were genotyped, 70% to 90% fell in the genetic ancestry cluster that is associated with self-reported Caucasian donors. Whole-study findings and limits: A later analysis found that most CMV-associated TCR beta chains appeared HLA-restricted. Presence/absence analyses assumed roughly uniform sequencing depth across donors.

CDR1 and CDR2 (germline): SEHNR, FQNEAQ (reference sequence). The CDR3 has 14 residues. The PCR was carried out with 60 Vbeta primers and 13 Jbeta primers. Assay used: immunoSEQ multiplex PCR; TCRdb lists only in-frame clones, some missing. Of about 100,000 clones listed, about 80% are singletons. About this clone itself: The antigen remains undetermined. The junction does not match germline at one end; this may be a read error.

The specimen was PBMCs. This TCR came from a man in his forties in good health and CMV-seronegative. This chain links TRBV7-9 with TRBJ1-5, with D maybe TRBD1 (6 bases). The CDR3 bases are TGTTCCAGCAGCTTAGGCGGGGGGCATCAGCCCCAGCATTTT. This codes for CSSSLGGGHQPQHF.